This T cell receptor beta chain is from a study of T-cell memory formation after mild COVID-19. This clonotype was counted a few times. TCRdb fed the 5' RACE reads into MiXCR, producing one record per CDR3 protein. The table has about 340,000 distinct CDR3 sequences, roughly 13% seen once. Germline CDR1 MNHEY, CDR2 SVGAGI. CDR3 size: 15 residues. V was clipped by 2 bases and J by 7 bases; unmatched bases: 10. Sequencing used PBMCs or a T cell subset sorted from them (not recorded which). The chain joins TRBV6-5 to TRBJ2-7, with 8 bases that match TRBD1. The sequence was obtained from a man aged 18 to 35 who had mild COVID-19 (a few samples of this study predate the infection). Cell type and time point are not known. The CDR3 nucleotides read TGTGCCAGCAGTTACCGGGGGCACAGGGGGAAGGAGCAGTACTTC. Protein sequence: CASSYRGHRGKEQYF.